The entry that follows covers one T cell receptor (beta chain) sequence. This record comes from a study of blood T cell repertoires in COVID-19. About the research overall: Acute and convalescent COVID-19 specimens originated in the United States, Italy and Spain. Sources were T cells, B-cell-depleted T cells, or PBMCs; the material itself was cDNA or gDNA.

Germline V lookup: CDR1 MDHEN, CDR2 SYDVKM. The CDR3 extends over 14 amino acids. Germline trimming cut 6 bases from V and 3 bases from J; bases unmatched to any gene: 5. Data came from immunoSEQ multiplex PCR; TCRdb stores just in-frame clones and leaves some out. The sample lists under 150,000 clones; about 85% were seen once. The TCR sequence derives from a man at least 80 years old with acute or convalescent COVID-19. The chain links TRBV28 to TRBJ1-2; 9 bases map to TRBD1. What was sequenced was peripheral blood. In nucleotides, the CDR3 is TGTGCCAGCAGAACAGGGGGCGTTGACTATGGCTACACCTTC. Translating it yields CASRTGGVDYGYTF.